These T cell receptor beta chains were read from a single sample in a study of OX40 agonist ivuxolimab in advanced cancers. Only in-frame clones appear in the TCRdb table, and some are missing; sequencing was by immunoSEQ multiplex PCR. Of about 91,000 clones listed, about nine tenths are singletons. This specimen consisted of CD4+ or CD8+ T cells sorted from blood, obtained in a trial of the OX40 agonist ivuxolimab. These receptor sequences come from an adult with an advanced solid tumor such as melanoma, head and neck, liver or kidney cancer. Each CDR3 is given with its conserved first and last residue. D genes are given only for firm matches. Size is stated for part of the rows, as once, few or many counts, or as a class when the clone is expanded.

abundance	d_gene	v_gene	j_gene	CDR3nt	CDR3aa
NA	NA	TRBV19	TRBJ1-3	TGTGCCAGTAGTATATCGGTCAGCTCTGGAAACACCATATATTTT	CASSISVSSGNTIYF
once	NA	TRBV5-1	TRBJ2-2	TGCGCCAGCAGCTTGGCCTCAGGGGCTCACACCGGGGAGCTGTTTTTT	CASSLASGAHTGELFF
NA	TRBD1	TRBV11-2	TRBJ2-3	TGTGCCAGCAGCGCCCTGTGGACAGGGGTACAGTATTTT	CASSALWTGVQYF
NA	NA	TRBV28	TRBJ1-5	TGTGCCAGCAGTTTATCGGCCGGGAGTCAGCCCCAGCATTTT	CASSLSAGSQPQHF
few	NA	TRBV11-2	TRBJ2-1	TGTGCCGGCAGCGATGTCTCCTACAATGAGCAGTTCTTC	CAGSDVSYNEQFF
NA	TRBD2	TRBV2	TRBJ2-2	TGTGCCAGCAGTGCCACTAGCGGGAGGAACACCGGGGAGCTGTTTTTT	CASSATSGRNTGELFF
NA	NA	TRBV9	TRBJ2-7	TGTGCCAGCAGCGTAGCACAGGCCGAGCAGTACTTC	CASSVAQAEQYF
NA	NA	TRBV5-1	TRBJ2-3	TGCGCCAGCAGCTTTTGGGGAAGAGATACGCAGTATTTT	CASSFWGRDTQYF
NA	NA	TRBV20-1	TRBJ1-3	TGCAGTAGCTCCTGGGGAAACACCATATATTTT	CSSSWGNTIYF
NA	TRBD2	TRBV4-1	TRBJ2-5	TGCGCCAGCAGCCGCCCGGGAGGCAGTCGGTCCGGTGAGACCCAGTACTTC	CASSRPGGSRSGETQYF
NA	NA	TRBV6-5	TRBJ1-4	TGTGCCAGCAGTGACAGGAGCCAAAATGAAAAACTGTTTTTT	CASSDRSQNEKLFF
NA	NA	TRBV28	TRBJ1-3	TGTGCCAGTGAGGGACGGAACTCTGGAAACACCATATATTTT	CASEGRNSGNTIYF
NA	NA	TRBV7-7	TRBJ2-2	TGTGCTAGCAGCTTATTACGGAACACCGGGGAGCTGTTTTTT	CASSLLRNTGELFF
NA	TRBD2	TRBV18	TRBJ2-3	TGTGCCAGCTCACCGGGACTAGCGGGAGTCCCAGATACGCAGTATTTT	CASSPGLAGVPDTQYF
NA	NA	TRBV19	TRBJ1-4	TGTGCCAGTAGTATACGGGCCCCTAATGAAAAACTGTTTTTT	CASSIRAPNEKLFF
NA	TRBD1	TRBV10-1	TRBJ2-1	TGCGCCAGCAGTGAGTCTAAGGGGGCCTCCTACAATGAGCAGTTCTTC	CASSESKGASYNEQFF
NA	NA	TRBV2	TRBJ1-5	TGTGCCAGCAGCGCAACAGGGTTTCAGCCCCAGCATTTT	CASSATGFQPQHF